The next 12 T cell receptor beta chains were all read from a single sample in a study of graft-versus-host responses after intestinal transplantation. TCRdb keeps only in-frame clones here, not all; method: immunoSEQ multiplex PCR. The profile covers 90,000 to 100,000 clones, with about 82% appearing a single time and more than 1.4% taken by the ten largest. The sequencing used PBMCs, collected 255 days after intestinal transplant. All receptors derive from a human patient who received an intestinal transplant, so some T cells may come from the graft donor.

The gene calls are TRBV19 and TRBJ1-5, with 7 bases fitting TRBD1. Germline loops: CDR1 LNHDA, CDR2 SQIVND (reference sequence). The CDR3 extends over 15 amino acids. J gave up 2 bases and V 7 bases, and 8 bases lay outside the gene matches. The CDR3: CASKRTGVRNQPQHF. DNA of the CDR3: TGTGCCAGTAAACGGACAGGCGTGCGCAATCAGCCCCAGCATTTT.

This chain uses TRBV4-2 with TRBJ1-5, with D hard to call. The CDR3 is 15 residues long. Germline V gene sequence: CDR1 LGHNA, CDR2 YNFKEQ. The germline V and J ends were trimmed by 1 base and 5 bases, with 12 bases remaining between them. CDR3 residues: CASSQGAAVDQPQHF. The CDR3 DNA reads TGTGCCAGCAGCCAAGGGGCGGCGGTGGATCAGCCCCAGCATTTT.

The J gene is TRBJ2-1, the V gene TRBV27, with D tentatively TRBD2 (6 bases). CDR1 is MNHEY, CDR2 SMNVEV, per germline (reference sequence). The CDR3 is 13 residues long. Trimming cost V 7 bases and J 6 bases, with 13 bases left between them. The CDR3 is CASTRDSGNEQFF. Written as DNA, the CDR3 is TGTGCCAGCACCAGAGATAGCGGCAATGAGCAGTTCTTC.

In regard to this clone: Other DNA sequences of this sample code for an identical CDR3. The V gene is TRBV18, the J gene TRBJ2-3; D might be TRBD1 or TRBD2, each matching 6 bases. The CDR3 totals 14 residues. Per the germline V gene, CDR1 is KGHSH and CDR2 is LQKENI. V lost 0 bases to trimming and J lost 4 bases, with 8 bases between them. This chain's CDR3 is CASSPPGGADTQYF. The CDR3 DNA follows: TGTGCCAGCTCACCACCGGGGGGCGCAGATACGCAGTATTTT.

The chain couples TRBV2 to TRBJ1-1; D uncertain. CDR3 size: 13 residues. Trimming removed 2 bases from V and 0 bases from J, with 4 bases in between. In germline, CDR1 is SNHLY, CDR2 FYNNEI. CDR3 protein: CASSESVNTEAFF. The CDR3, as DNA: TGTGCCAGCAGTGAATCAGTGAACACTGAAGCTTTCTTT.

This chain joins TRBV6-1 and TRBJ1-1; tentative D call: TRBD1 (5 bases). Looked up from germline, CDR1 is MNHNS and CDR2 is SASEGT. V lost 4 bases and J lost 5, with 14 bases in between. This CDR3 spans 14 amino acids. The CDR3 bases are TGTGCCAGCAGTGGAGACAGTCTGAGGACTGAAGCTTTCTTT. It codes for CASSGDSLRTEAFF.

This chain connects TRBV30 to TRBJ2-5, with 7 bases aligning to TRBD1. The trim removed 2 bases at V and 5 bases at J, leaving 5 bases unmatched. The CDR3 is 13 residues long. CDR1 GTSNPN and CDR2 SVGIG come from the germline V gene (reference sequence). The CDR3 sequence is CAWSLGQTETQYF. In DNA form, the CDR3 reads TGTGCCTGGAGTTTGGGACAGACGGAGACCCAGTACTTC.

The chain employs TRBV7-6 and TRBJ2-1; no firm D call. The V and J ends lost 1 base and 3 bases respectively, with 7 bases between them. This CDR3 comprises 14 residues. Germline V gene lookup returns CDR1 SGHVS and CDR2 FNYEAQ. DNA of the CDR3: TGTGCCAGCAGCTTAGTTGGGGACTACAATGAGCAGTTCTTC. Protein product: CASSLVGDYNEQFF.

This clone was found a few times. This sequence joins TRBV2 and TRBJ2-7; 10 bases fit TRBD2. This CDR3 spans 14 amino acids. J lost 0 bases, V lost 6 bases, and 2 bases had no gene match. Germline CDR1 SNHLY, CDR2 FYNNEI. In DNA form, the CDR3 reads TGTGCCAGCAGGGCTAGCGGGAGCTCCTACGAGCAGTACTTC. Translating gives CASRASGSSYEQYF.

The chain is built from TRBV19 and TRBJ2-2; 7 bases align to TRBD1. The germline V gene has CDR1 LNHDA and CDR2 SQIVND (reference sequence). The CDR3 totals 15 residues. Unmatched junction bases numbered 11, after V lost 10 bases and J lost 3 bases. CDR3 sequence (DNA): TGTGCCACCAGGAGCCGGGACAGCTACACCGGGGAGCTGTTTTTT. Translated, it gives CATRSRDSYTGELFF.

This rearrangement joins TRBV28 to TRBJ2-7, with D possibly TRBD1 on 6 matching bases. The germline V and J ends were trimmed by 6 bases and 2 bases, with 17 bases remaining between them. CDR3 size: 15 residues. CDR1 is MDHEN and CDR2 is SYDVKM in the germline V gene. The CDR3 DNA sequence: TGTGCCAGCAGGGATAAGGGGGATGGGCCCTACGAGCAGTACTTC. The encoded protein is CASRDKGDGPYEQYF.

This clone has just one count. V and J are TRBV7-6 and TRBJ2-7, with TRBD2 matching over 12 bases. This CDR3 is built from 19 residues. The J segment lost 7 bases and the V segment lost 0 bases, leaving 16 bases of the junction unmatched. The V gene's germline CDR1 is SGHVS and CDR2 FNYEAQ. CDR3: CASSLAASGRAPPLGEQYF. CDR3 DNA sequence: TGTGCCAGCAGCTTAGCCGCTAGCGGGAGGGCCCCACCCTTGGGGGAGCAGTACTTC.